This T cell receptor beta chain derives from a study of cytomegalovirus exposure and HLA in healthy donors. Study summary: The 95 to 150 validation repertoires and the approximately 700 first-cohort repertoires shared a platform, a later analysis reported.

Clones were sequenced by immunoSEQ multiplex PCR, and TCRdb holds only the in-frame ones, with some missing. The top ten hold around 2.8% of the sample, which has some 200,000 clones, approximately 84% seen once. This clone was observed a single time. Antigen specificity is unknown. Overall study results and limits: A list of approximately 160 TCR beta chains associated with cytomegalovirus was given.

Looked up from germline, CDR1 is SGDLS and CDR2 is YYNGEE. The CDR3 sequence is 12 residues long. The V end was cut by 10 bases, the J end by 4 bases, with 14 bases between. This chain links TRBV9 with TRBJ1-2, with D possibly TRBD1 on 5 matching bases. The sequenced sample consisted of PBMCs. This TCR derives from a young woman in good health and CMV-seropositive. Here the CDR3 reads CARIQGGYGYTF. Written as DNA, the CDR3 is TGTGCCCGGATCCAGGGTGGCTATGGCTACACCTTC.